This is a list of T cell receptor beta chains from one sample in a study of CXCR3-negative and CXCR3-positive naive CD8 T cells. Each CDR3 protein gets one entry in TCRdb, which reprocessed the 5' RACE reads and gives no DNA. The record lists roughly 110,000 distinct CDR3 sequences, of which the ten most abundant hold approximately 0.38%. Sequencing was carried out using naive CXCR3+ CD8+ T cells from blood. The receptors here all came from a human donor in good health. Some clones in this sample may be carry-over from other donors' samples. CDR3s include the opening cysteine and the closing phenylalanine or tryptophan. Fields, in order: J gene, V gene, CDR3 protein.

TRBJ2-7 TRBV11-2 CASSEGLAGDYYEQYF
TRBJ2-1 TRBV11-2 CASSFDLSSGGDNEQFF
TRBJ2-1 TRBV7-9 CASSPIAGGPWEQFF
TRBJ2-7 TRBV12-3/TRBV12-4 CASRDQWTGGHEQYF
TRBJ2-2 TRBV6-1 CASSEGQGASGELFF
TRBJ2-1 TRBV3-1 CASSQGVAGALYNEQFF
TRBJ1-1 TRBV11-2 CASSEGPLDPEAFF
TRBJ2-7 TRBV20-1 CSARPLGGGYEQYF
TRBJ2-5 TRBV20-1 CSARREDLQETQYF
TRBJ2-5 TRBV10-3 CAISGPQETQYF
TRBJ2-7 TRBV6-2/TRBV6-3 CASSDPGRIYEQYF
TRBJ2-7 TRBV10-3 CAISDSYEQYF
TRBJ2-7 TRBV14 CASQGRGTYEQYF
TRBJ2-1 TRBV12-3/TRBV12-4 CASSSSGGSYNEQFF
TRBJ2-1 TRBV10-3 CASGTSGRAGGEQFF
TRBJ2-3 TRBV29-1 CSSPSGGITDTQYF
TRBJ1-2 TRBV29-1 CSVEDATGSFDGYTF
TRBJ1-4 TRBV4-1 CASSQPGRSNEKLFF
TRBJ2-1 TRBV29-1 CSVEDGYNEQFF
TRBJ2-1 TRBV4-1 CASSLLHRYNEQFF
TRBJ2-1 TRBV2 CASRSGRDYNEQLF
TRBJ2-5 TRBV29-1 CSVDSRTGKETQYF